This T cell receptor (beta chain) is drawn from a study of T cell responses to AZD1222 COVID-19 vaccine. This CDR3 region has 13 residues. Trimming removed 0 bases at V and 8 bases at J, with 10 bases between. Germline CDR1 MGHRA, CDR2 YSYEKL. This clone showed up just a few times. Clones were sequenced by immunoSEQ multiplex PCR, and TCRdb holds only the in-frame ones, with some missing. This sample has 85,000 to 90,000 clones, with 88% found just once. The TCR sequence derives from an adult in good health. Sequencing was performed on peripheral blood, taken on day 0 of MenACWY control vaccination. The J gene is TRBJ1-2, the V gene TRBV4-1, with D maybe TRBD1 (5 bases). The DNA of the CDR3 is TGCGCCAGCAGCCAAGATCACAGGTCCGGCTACACCTTC. Its protein product is CASSQDHRSGYTF.